This is a list of T cell receptor beta chains from one sample in a study of blood T cell repertoires in COVID-19. Profiling relied on immunoSEQ multiplex PCR, and the TCRdb table lists in-frame clones only, not all of them. This sample has 150,000 to 200,000 clones, with roughly 84% found just once. The sequenced sample consisted of PBMCs or T cells enriched from blood (not recorded which). These receptors came from a woman in her 30s who had been exposed to COVID-19. The CDR3 runs from the conserved cysteine through the conserved F or W.

j_call v_call cdr3_aa
TRBJ2-5 TRBV15 CATSRQKETQYF
TRBJ1-5 TRBV4-3 CASSQGVGPQPQHF
TRBJ1-1 TRBV10-1 CASSEPGQPNTEAFF
TRBJ2-2 TRBV9 CASSGAAGRTGELFF
TRBJ1-1 TRBV6-2/TRBV6-3 CASSYFADGAFF
TRBJ2-1 TRBV3-1/TRBV3-2 CASSQRGASYNEQFF
TRBJ2-1 TRBV11-3 CASSLTSGETYNEQFF
TRBJ2-7 TRBV11-2 CASSLGSGRGYF
TRBJ1-6 TRBV27 CASRYMSSYNSPLHF
TRBJ2-1 TRBV5-1 CASSFRVGNEQFF
TRBJ2-5 TRBV5-6 CASTTGPYQETQYF
TRBJ1-1 TRBV2 CASSGRRDKKNTEAFF
TRBJ2-2 TRBV29-1 CSVMGQPNTGELFF
TRBJ1-5 TRBV6-1 CASSQTGTDQPQHF
TRBJ1-1 TRBV19 CASRTQPGGMNTEAFF
TRBJ1-1 TRBV2 CASIRGTTEAFF
TRBJ1-2 TRBV5-4 CASSLATGYYGYTF
TRBJ2-3 TRBV18 CASSPSALMNTDTQYF
TRBJ1-2 TRBV29-1 CSVAQGAFNYGYTF
TRBJ1-2 TRBV4-1 CASSQGGQPNYGYTF
TRBJ2-7 TRBV11-2 CASSRTDREQYF
TRBJ2-1 TRBV7-3 CASSPRYNNEQFF
TRBJ2-7 TRBV11-2 CASSQDRYEQYF
TRBJ1-5 TRBV4-1 CASSQESSGGQPQHF
TRBJ1-5 TRBV6-5 CASSYSTGSNQPQHF
TRBJ2-3 TRBV10-3 CAISDSGGAVTDTQYF
TRBJ2-3 TRBV24-1 CATSDGGGTDTQYF
TRBJ2-7 TRBV7-2 CASSSPGQGLYEQYF
TRBJ2-4 TRBV11-2 CASSRGSYLDIQYF
TRBJ1-6 TRBV6-5 CASRGDRRNSPLHF